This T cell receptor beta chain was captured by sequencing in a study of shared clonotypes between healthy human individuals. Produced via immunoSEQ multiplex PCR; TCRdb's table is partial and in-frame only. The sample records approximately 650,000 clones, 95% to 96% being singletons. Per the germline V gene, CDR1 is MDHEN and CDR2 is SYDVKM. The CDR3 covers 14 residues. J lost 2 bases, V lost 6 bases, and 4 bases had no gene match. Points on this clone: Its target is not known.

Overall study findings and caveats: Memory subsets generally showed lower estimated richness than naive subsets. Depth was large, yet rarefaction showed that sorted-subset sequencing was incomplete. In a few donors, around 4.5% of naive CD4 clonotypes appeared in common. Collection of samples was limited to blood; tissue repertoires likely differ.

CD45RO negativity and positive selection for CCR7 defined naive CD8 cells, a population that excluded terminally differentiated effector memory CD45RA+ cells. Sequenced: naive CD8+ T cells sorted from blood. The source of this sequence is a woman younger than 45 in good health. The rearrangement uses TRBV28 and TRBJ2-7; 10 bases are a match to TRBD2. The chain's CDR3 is CASRPLAGPYEQYF. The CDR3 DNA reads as TGTGCCAGCAGGCCACTAGCGGGGCCCTACGAGCAGTACTTC.